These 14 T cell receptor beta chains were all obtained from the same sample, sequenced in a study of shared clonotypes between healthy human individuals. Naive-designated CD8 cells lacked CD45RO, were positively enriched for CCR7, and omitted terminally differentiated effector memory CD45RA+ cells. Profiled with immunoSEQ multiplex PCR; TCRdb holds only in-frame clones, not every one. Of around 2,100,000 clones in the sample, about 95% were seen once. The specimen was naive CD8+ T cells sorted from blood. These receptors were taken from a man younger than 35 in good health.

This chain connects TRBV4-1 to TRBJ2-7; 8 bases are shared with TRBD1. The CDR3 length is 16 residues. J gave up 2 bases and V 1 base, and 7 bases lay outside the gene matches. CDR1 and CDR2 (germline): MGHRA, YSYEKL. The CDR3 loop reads CASSQVPDRATYEQYF. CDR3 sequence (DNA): TGCGCCAGCAGCCAAGTCCCGGACAGGGCGACCTACGAGCAGTACTTC.

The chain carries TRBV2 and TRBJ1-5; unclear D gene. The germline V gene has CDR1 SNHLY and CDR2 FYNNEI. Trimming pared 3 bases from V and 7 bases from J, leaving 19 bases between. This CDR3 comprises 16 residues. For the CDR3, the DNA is TGTGCCAGCAGTGACGTTATGGGAGCGGAGGAACAGCCCCAGCATTTT. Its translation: CASSDVMGAEEQPQHF.

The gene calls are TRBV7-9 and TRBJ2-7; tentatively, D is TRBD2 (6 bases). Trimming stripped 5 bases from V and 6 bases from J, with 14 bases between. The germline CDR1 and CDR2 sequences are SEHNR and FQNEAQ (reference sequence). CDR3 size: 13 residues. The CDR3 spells CASSMRDGREQYF. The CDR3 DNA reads TGTGCCAGCAGCATGCGGGACGGGCGCGAGCAGTACTTC.

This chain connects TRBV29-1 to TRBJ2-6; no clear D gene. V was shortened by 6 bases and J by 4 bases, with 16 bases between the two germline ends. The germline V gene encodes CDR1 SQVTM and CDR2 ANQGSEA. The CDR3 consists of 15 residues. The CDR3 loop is CSVTAGITGANVLTF. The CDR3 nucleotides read TGCAGCGTCACCGCCGGAATCACCGGGGCCAACGTCCTGACTTTC.

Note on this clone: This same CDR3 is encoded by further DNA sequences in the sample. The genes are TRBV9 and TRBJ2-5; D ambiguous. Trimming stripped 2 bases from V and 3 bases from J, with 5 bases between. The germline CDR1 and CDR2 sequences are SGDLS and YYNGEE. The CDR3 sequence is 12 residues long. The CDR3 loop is CASSVDEETQYF. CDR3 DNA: TGTGCCAGCAGCGTGGACGAAGAGACCCAGTACTTC. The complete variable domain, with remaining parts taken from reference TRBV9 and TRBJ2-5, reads DSGVTQTPKHLITATGQRVTLRCSPRSGDLSVYWYQQSLDQGLQFLIQYYNGEERAKGNILERFSAQQFPDLHSELNLSSLELGDSALYFCASSVDEETQYFGPGTRLLVL.

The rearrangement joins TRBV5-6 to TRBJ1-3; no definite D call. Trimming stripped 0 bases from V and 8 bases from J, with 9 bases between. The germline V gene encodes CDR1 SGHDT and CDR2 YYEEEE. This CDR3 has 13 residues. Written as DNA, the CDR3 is TGTGCCAGCAGCTTGGCCGAGGGTGACACCATATATTTT. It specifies CASSLAEGDTIYF.

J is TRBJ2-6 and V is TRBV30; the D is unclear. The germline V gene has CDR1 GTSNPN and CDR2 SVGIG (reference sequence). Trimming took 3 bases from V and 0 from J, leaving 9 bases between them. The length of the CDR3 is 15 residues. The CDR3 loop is CAWSLGVSGANVLTF. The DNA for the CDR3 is TGTGCCTGGAGCCTTGGGGTCTCTGGGGCCAACGTCCTGACTTTC.

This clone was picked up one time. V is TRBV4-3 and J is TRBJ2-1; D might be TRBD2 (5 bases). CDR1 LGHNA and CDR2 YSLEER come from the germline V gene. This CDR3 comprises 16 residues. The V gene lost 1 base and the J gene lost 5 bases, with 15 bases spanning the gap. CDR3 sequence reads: CASSQGHLGSDNEQFF. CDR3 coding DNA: TGCGCCAGCAGCCAAGGACACTTGGGGAGTGACAATGAGCAGTTCTTC.

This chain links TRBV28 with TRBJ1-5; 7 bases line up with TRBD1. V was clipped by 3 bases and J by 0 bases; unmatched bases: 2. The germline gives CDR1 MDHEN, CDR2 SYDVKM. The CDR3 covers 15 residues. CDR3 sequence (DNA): TGTGCCAGCAGTTTGAGACAGGGTAGCAATCAGCCCCAGCATTTT. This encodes CASSLRQGSNQPQHF.

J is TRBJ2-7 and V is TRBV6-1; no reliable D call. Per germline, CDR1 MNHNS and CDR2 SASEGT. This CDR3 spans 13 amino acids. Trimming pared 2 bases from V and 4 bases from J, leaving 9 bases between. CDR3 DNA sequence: TGTGCCAGCAGTGAAAATTGGGATTACGAGCAGTACTTC. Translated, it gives CASSENWDYEQYF.

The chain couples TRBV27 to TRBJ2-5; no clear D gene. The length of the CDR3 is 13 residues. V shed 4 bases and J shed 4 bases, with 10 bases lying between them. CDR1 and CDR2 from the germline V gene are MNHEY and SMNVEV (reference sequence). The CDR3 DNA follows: TGTGCCAGCAGTTCATCCTTAGGAGAGACCCAGTACTTC. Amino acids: CASSSSLGETQYF.

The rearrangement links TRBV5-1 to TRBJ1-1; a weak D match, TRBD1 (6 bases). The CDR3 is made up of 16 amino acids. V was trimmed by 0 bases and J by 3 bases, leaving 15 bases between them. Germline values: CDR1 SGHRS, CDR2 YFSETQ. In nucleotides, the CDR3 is TGCGCCAGCAGCTTGGGCGGGCAGGGGTGGGACACTGAAGCTTTCTTT. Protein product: CASSLGGQGWDTEAFF.

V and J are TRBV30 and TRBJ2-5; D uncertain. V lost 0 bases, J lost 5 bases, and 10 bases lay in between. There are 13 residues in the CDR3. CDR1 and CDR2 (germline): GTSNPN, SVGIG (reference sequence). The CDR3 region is CAWSVVAWETQYF. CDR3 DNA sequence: TGTGCCTGGAGTGTGGTAGCTTGGGAGACCCAGTACTTC.

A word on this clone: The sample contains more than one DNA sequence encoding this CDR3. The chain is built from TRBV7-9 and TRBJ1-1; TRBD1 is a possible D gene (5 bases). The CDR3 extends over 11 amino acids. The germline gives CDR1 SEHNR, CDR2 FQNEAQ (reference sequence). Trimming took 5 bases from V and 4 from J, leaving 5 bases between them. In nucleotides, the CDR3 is TGTGCCAGCAGCCAGGGCACTGAAGCTTTCTTT. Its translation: CASSQGTEAFF.